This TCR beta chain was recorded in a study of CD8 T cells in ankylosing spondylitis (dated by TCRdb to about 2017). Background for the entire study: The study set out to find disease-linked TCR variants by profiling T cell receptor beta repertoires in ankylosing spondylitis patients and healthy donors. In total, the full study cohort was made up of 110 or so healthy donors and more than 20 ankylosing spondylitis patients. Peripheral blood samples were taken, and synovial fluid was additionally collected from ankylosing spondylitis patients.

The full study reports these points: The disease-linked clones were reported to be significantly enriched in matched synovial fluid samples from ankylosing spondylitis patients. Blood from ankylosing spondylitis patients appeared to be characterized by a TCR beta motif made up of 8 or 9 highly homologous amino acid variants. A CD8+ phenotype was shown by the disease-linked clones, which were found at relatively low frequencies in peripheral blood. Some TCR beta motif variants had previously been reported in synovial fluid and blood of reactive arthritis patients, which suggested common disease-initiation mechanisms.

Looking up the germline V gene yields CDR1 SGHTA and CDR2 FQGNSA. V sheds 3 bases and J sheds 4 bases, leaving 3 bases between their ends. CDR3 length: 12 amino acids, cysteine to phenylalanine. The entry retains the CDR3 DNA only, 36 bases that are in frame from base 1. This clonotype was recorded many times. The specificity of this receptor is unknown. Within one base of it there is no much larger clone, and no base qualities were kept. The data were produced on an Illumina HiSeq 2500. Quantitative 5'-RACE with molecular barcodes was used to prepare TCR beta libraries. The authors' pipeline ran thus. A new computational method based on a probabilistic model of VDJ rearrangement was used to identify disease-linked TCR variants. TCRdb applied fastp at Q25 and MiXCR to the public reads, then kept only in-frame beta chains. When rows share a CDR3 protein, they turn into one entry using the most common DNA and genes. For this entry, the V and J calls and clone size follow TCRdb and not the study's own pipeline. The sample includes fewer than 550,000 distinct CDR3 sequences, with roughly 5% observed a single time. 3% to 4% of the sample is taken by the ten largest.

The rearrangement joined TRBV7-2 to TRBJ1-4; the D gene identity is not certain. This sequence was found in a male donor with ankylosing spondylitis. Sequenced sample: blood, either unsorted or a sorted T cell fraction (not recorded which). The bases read TGTGCCAGCAGCTTCCTTAATGAAAAACTGTTTTTT. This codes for CASSFLNEKLFF.